This TCR beta chain was sequenced in a study of early T cells in non-severe SARS-CoV-2 infection. TCRdb recomputed calls from the 5' RACE reads with MiXCR, one row per CDR3 protein. The table lists 27,000 or so distinct CDR3 sequences, roughly 6.6% of them singletons. The CDR3 loop spans 15 amino acids. CDR1 and CDR2 (germline): DFQATT, SNEGSKA (reference sequence). Trimming at V came to 5 bases and at J to 4 bases, leaving 10 bases not matched to a gene. This clonotype was found many times. V is TRBV20-1 and J is TRBJ2-1, with TRBD2 identical over 8 bases. The sample consisted of whole blood. The TCR was taken from an adult who was a healthcare worker with PCR-confirmed SARS-CoV-2 infection or an uninfected control (not recorded which). CDR3 region: CSASLTGGRYNEQFF. Here the CDR3 DNA reads TGCAGTGCTTCATTGACGGGGGGGCGGTACAATGAGCAGTTCTTC.